Presented here are 17 T cell receptor beta chains from one specimen sequenced in a study of metastatic and nonmetastatic thyroid tumors. TCRdb reanalyzed the PCR reads via MiXCR. The table includes 25,000 to 40,000 clones, 7% to 9% detected once. Treatment of any kind had been given to no patient before thyroid surgery. Sequenced material: blood. Source of these receptors: a female donor with papillary thyroid cancer or a benign thyroid nodule (not recorded which). Some clones in this sample may be carry-over from other donors' samples.

This clone occurred many times. The gene calls are TRBV20-1 and TRBJ2-3, with D hard to call. V gave up 2 bases and J gave up 0 bases, with 6 bases separating them. This CDR3 comprises 13 residues. CDR1 is DFQATT and CDR2 is SNEGSKA in the germline V gene (reference sequence). CDR3 DNA: TGCAGTGCTAGATCCGCTAGCACAGATACGCAGTATTTT. This codes for CSARSASTDTQYF.

The table lists this clone with many counts. A junction boundary mismatches the germline segment, possibly from a read error. This chain connects TRBV5-1 to TRBJ2-1; 8 positions match TRBD1. The CDR3 length is 14 residues. Per the germline V gene, CDR1 is SGHRS and CDR2 is YFSETQ. CDR3 DNA: TGCGCCAGCAGCCTACAGGGGGTCTACGATGAGCAGTTCTTC. It codes for CASSLQGVYDEQFF.

The genes are TRBV4-1 and TRBJ2-2; possibly TRBD1 for D (6 bases). The CDR3 loop spans 15 amino acids. Germline V gives CDR1 MGHRA, CDR2 YSYEKL. V was pared by 3 bases and J by 9 bases, with 17 bases between. The CDR3 DNA follows: TGCGCCAGCAGCCAGGACACAGGGAGTGCCAGGGAGCTGTTTTTT. Residues: CASSQDTGSARELFF.

There are a few counts of this clone. This likely comes from a read error, as the CDR3 has no conserved phenylalanine or tryptophan at its end. Because the CDR3's place on the DNA is in doubt, the DNA is left out and the CDR3 is given as listed by TCRdb. The chain recombines TRBV11-2 with TRBJ1-6; TRBD1, as called in the table, went unchecked against the DNA. The CDR3 extends over 14 residues, inclusive of both ends. CDR1 is SGHAT and CDR2 is FQNNGV in the germline V gene. The CDR3 is CASSLDPGISPPHL.

This clone was seen repeatedly, ten times or more. The CDR3 DNA sequence: TGCAGCACCAAGCGGGACACAGATACGCAGTATTTT. Its protein product is CSTKRDTDTQYF. This chain uses TRBV20-1 with TRBJ2-3; 7 bases are shared with TRBD2. This CDR3 is built from 12 residues. Germline loops: CDR1 DFQATT, CDR2 SNEGSKA (reference sequence).

At least ten counts were recorded for this clone. In DNA form, the CDR3 reads TGTGCCAGCAGCTTGACAGGGTCCAACACTGAAGCTTTCTTT. It translates to CASSLTGSNTEAFF. The chain couples TRBV5-5 to TRBJ1-1; TRBD1 might be the D (6 bases). Germline V gene lookup returns CDR1 SGHKS and CDR2 YYEKEE (reference sequence). The CDR3 length is 14 residues. Trimming took off 1 base at V and 2 bases at J, with 9 bases between the two ends.

This clone has at least ten counts. This rearrangement joins TRBV6-1 to TRBJ1-2, with D maybe TRBD1 (5 bases). CDR3 length equals 16 residues. Between the trimmed V and J ends, which lost 6 bases and 0 bases, there was a span of 17 bases. Germline V gene sequence: CDR1 MNHNS, CDR2 SASEGT. DNA of the CDR3: TGTGCCAGCAGGCCCGGCCGAGGGGCCTCTAACTATGGCTACACCTTC. Its translation: CASRPGRGASNYGYTF.

This clone came up many times. The chain uses TRBV9 and TRBJ2-1; maybe TRBD2 (6 bases). Germline lookup yields CDR1 SGDLS and CDR2 YYNGEE. V was shortened by 2 bases and J by 7 bases, with 13 bases between the two germline ends. This CDR3 contains 14 residues. CDR3 sequence: CASSVTAGSNEQFF. The CDR3 DNA is TGTGCCAGCAGCGTTACGGCGGGGAGTAATGAGCAGTTCTTC.

This clone was seen repeatedly, ten times or more. The chain links TRBV7-9 to TRBJ2-5; D uncertain. This CDR3 has 13 amino acids. CDR1 and CDR2 (germline): SEHNR, FQNEAQ (reference sequence). Deletions cut 7 bases from V and 5 bases from J, with 14 bases between. The CDR3 here is CASNSWMTETQYF. The CDR3 nucleotides are TGTGCCAGCAACTCATGGATGACGGAGACCCAGTACTTC.

This clone was seen many times. The V call is TRBV11-1, the J call TRBJ2-1; D is ambiguous. Per the germline V gene, CDR1 is SGHAT and CDR2 is FQDESV (reference sequence). V was pared by 1 base and J by 8 bases, with 15 bases between. This CDR3 spans 15 amino acids. The CDR3 sequence: CASSLGGWSGDEQFF. In DNA, the CDR3 is TGTGCCAGCAGCTTAGGGGGTTGGAGTGGCGATGAGCAGTTCTTC.

This clone has ten or more counts. This CDR3 is CASGALGTEAFF. Here the CDR3 DNA reads TGTGCCAGCGGGGCTTTGGGCACTGAAGCTTTCTTT. This sequence joins TRBV11-2 and TRBJ1-1; D is possibly TRBD1 (5 bases). V dropped 8 bases and J dropped 4 bases, with 11 bases sitting between them. The CDR3 has 12 amino acids. The germline gives CDR1 SGHAT, CDR2 FQNNGV.

This clone has ten or more counts. This sequence joins TRBV20-1 and TRBJ1-5, with D unclear. Trimming removed 0 bases from V and 6 bases from J, with 12 bases in between. Looked up from germline, CDR1 is DFQATT and CDR2 is SNEGSKA (reference sequence). The CDR3 extends over 14 amino acids. CDR3 protein: CSARDISGFQPQHF. Here the CDR3 DNA reads TGCAGTGCTAGAGATATCTCGGGATTTCAGCCCCAGCATTTT.

There are many counts of this clone. The junction and the germline gene differ at one end; a read error may be behind it. CDR3: CSAPISRHSWANVLTF. CDR3 nucleotide sequence: TGCAGTGCCCCCATCTCCAGACACTCTTGGGCCAACGTCCTGACTTTC. The chain links TRBV20-1 to TRBJ2-6; D gene uncertain. The CDR3 extends over 16 amino acids. Germline V gene data show CDR1 as DFQATT and CDR2 as SNEGSKA (reference sequence).

Notes on this clone: A much larger clone sits a single nucleotide away, making a read error possible. J is TRBJ2-5 and V is TRBV5-1; maybe TRBD2 (5 bases). Germline CDR1 SGHRS, CDR2 YFSETQ. The length of the CDR3 is 12 residues. CDR3 region: CASSLGWETQCF. The CDR3 nucleotides read TGCGCCAGCAGCTTGGGGTGGGAGACCCAGTGCTTC.

This clone was counted at least ten times. This chain connects TRBV7-8 to TRBJ2-1; 8 bases line up with TRBD2. Germline V gene sequence: CDR1 SGHVS, CDR2 FQNEAQ. The V segment lost 4 bases and the J segment 8 bases; nucleotides outside the gene matches: 4. The CDR3 sequence is 13 residues long. The CDR3 spells CASSSRTSYEQFF. The DNA of the CDR3 is TGTGCCAGCAGCTCCAGGACTAGCTATGAGCAGTTCTTC.

This clone was seen at least ten times. This chain uses TRBV27 with TRBJ1-6; TRBD1 is a possible D gene (6 bases). Germline CDR1 MNHEY, CDR2 SMNVEV (reference sequence). The CDR3 is 18 residues long. Trimming took off 2 bases at V and 7 bases at J, with 21 bases between the two ends. The CDR3 nucleotides read TGTGCCAGCAGTTTACAAAGGACAGCGACGGTGGGGAATTCACCCCTCCACTTT. It is translated as CASSLQRTATVGNSPLHF.

This clone was picked up many times. The chain has TRBV20-1 and TRBJ2-1, with 10 positions matching TRBD2. CDR1 DFQATT and CDR2 SNEGSKA come from the germline V gene (reference sequence). With 7 bases clipped from V and 6 bases from J, the junction kept 6 bases outside the gene matches. The CDR3 has 13 amino acids. CDR3 amino acids: CSVLAGEINEQFF. The CDR3 DNA reads TGCAGTGTTCTAGCGGGAGAGATCAATGAGCAGTTCTTC.